This T cell receptor beta chain was identified during a study of shared clonotypes between healthy human individuals. Turning to the study itself: The people who gave samples were a couple of women and three men aged 18 to 49. CD4 naive and CD4 memory each took three plates per donor, while CD8 naive took two and CD8 memory one. Study-wide results and limits: Naive CD4 clonotypes were shared across a handful of donors at roughly 4.6%.

This clone occurred once. What it recognizes is unknown. V shed 4 bases and J shed 5 bases, with 15 bases lying between them. The CDR3 is 14 residues long. Per germline, CDR1 MNHNS and CDR2 SASEGT. Deep level was the assay's run setting. TCRdb keeps only in-frame clones here, not all; method: immunoSEQ multiplex PCR. Of roughly 810,000 clones listed, approximately 96% are singletons. Naive CD8 populations comprised CD45RO-negative cells positively selected for CCR7, excluding terminally differentiated effector memory CD45RA+ cells. The receptor was derived from a man aged 25 to 40 in good health. Sequencing used naive CD8+ T cells sorted from blood. The genes are TRBV6-1 and TRBJ2-7; weak D call: TRBD1 (6 bases). CDR3 nucleotides: TGTGCCAGCAGTGTCGCAGGGGTTGGAGACGAGCAGTACTTC. This sequence encodes CASSVAGVGDEQYF.